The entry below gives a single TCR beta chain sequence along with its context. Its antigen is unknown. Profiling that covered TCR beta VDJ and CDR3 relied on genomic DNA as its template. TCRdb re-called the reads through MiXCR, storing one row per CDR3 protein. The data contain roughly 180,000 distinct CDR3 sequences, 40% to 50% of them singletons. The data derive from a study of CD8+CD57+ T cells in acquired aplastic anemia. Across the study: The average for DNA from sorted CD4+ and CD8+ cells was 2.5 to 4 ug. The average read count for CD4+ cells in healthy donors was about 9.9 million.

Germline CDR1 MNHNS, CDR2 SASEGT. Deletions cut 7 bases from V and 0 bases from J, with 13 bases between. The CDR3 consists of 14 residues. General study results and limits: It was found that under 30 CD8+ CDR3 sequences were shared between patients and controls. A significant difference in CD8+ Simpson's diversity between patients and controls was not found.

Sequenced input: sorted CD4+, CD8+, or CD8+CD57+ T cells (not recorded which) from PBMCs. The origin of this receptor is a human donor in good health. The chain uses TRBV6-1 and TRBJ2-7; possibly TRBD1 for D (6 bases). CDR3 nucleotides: TGTGCCAGCAAAAGGACAGCCCCCTCCTACGAGCAGTACTTC. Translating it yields CASKRTAPSYEQYF.